This TCR beta chain was identified during a study of immune evolution from preneoplasia to lung adenocarcinoma. The assay was immunoSEQ multiplex PCR, and TCRdb's table has in-frame clones only and misses some. This table has several thousand clones, around 89% appearing once. Study-wide results and limits: Later-stage lesions appeared to have more T cells, more diversity, less clonality. Top clone frequencies peaked in normal lung, apparently declining through invasive adenocarcinoma.

V lost 5 bases, J lost 6 bases, and 18 bases stayed unmatched. Per the germline V gene, CDR1 is SEHNR and CDR2 is FQNEAQ (reference sequence). The CDR3 length is 18 residues. This clone was observed a handful of times. Antigen: not known. Two lung cancer pathologists independently confirmed each histologic diagnosis. Macro-dissection enriched premalignant or tumor cells before nucleic acid extraction. The sequencing sample was made of FFPE invasive lung adenocarcinoma tissue. The V and J genes are TRBV7-9 and TRBJ2-2; TRBD1 matches at 7 bases. The TCR comes from a person aged 65-85 years with invasive lung adenocarcinoma. The CDR3 protein is CASSKTTTGAGRAGELFF. The CDR3 DNA reads as TGTGCCAGCAGCAAGACGACAACAGGGGCAGGGAGAGCCGGGGAGCTGTTTTTT.